This TCR beta chain was sequenced in a study of monozygotic twins with inflammatory bowel disease. A note on this clonotype: What it binds is unknown.

Findings and limits, study-wide: IBD patients shared fewer clonotypes with other individuals than healthy twins, especially patients with disease activity signs.

From the 5' RACE reads, TCRdb lists one entry per CDR3 protein and no DNA. The sample's table shows approximately 120,000 distinct CDR3 sequences. Per the germline V gene, CDR1 is SGHRS and CDR2 is YFSETQ. This CDR3 is 16 amino acids long. Input material: blood. This chain connects TRBV5-1 to TRBJ2-3; TCRdb picks TRBD1, but there is no DNA to check that call. This clonotype was obtained from a human donor with ulcerative colitis or Crohn's disease, or a healthy co-twin of an affected twin (not recorded which). The CDR3 spells CASSRAPVGGTDTQYF.